The next 24 T cell receptor beta chains were all read from a single sample in a study of vaccination effects on CD4 cells after COVID-19. Clones were sequenced by immunoSEQ multiplex PCR, and TCRdb holds only the in-frame ones, with some missing. The sample has 14,000 or so clones, around 82% seen once; the top ten hold around a sixth. Antigen-specific CD4+ T cells were expanded with viral peptide pools in the ViraFEST assay before sequencing. Culture proceeded for 10 days, and CD4+ T cells were then isolated. Between March and December 2020, the person had a SARS-CoV-2 infection that PCR confirmed. Two-dose vaccination with either BNT162b2 or mRNA-1273 was given to the participants. No antigen has been identified for these receptors. Here the sequenced sample was CD4+ T cells from PBMCs cultured with SARS-CoV-2 spike peptides, taken after COVID-19 vaccination. The receptors were sampled from a human donor who had a prior SARS-CoV-2 infection.

The chain carries TRBV29-1 and TRBJ2-7, with TRBD1 matching over 8 bases. J was trimmed by 3 bases and V by 4 bases; bases with no gene match: 5. CDR1 is SQVTM and CDR2 is ANQGSEA in the germline V gene. The CDR3 has 13 amino acids. The chain's CDR3 is CSVGQGAFYEQYF. CDR3 in DNA: TGCAGCGTTGGGCAGGGGGCTTTCTACGAGCAGTACTTC.

By share, this clone counts as medium-sized (0.01 to 0.1%). J is TRBJ1-2 and V is TRBV29-1; tentative D call: TRBD1 (6 bases). CDR1 is SQVTM and CDR2 is ANQGSEA in the germline V gene. V was shortened by 6 bases and J by 7 bases, with 18 bases between the two germline ends. CDR3 length: 13 amino acids. The DNA of the CDR3 is TGCAGCGTGGGGGCAACAGGTCTGGGTGGCTACACCTTC. Translation: CSVGATGLGGYTF. Drawing the rest from reference TRBV29-1 and TRBJ1-2, the complete variable domain is SAVISQKPSRDICQRGTSLTIQCQVDSQVTMMFWYRQQPGQSLTLIATANQGSEATYESGFVIDKFPISRPNLTFSTLTVSNMSPEDSSIYLCSVGATGLGGYTFGSGTRLTVV.

The chain carries TRBV6-1 and TRBJ2-2; D might be TRBD1 (5 bases). Germline assignment: CDR1 MNHNS and CDR2 SASEGT. V dropped 2 bases and J dropped 9 bases, with 16 bases sitting between them. The CDR3 is 15 residues long. The CDR3 protein is CASSEIQASERELFF. In DNA form, the CDR3 reads TGTGCCAGCAGTGAAATACAGGCGTCAGAGCGGGAGCTGTTTTTT.

The chain joins TRBV4-3 to TRBJ2-2; possible D gene TRBD2, 5 bases. Trimming removed 1 base at V and 0 bases at J, with 15 bases between. This CDR3 comprises 18 residues. Germline V gene lookup returns CDR1 LGHNA and CDR2 YSLEER. Written as DNA, the CDR3 is TGCGCCAGCAGCCAAGCCCCCGAACTAGGAGCGAACACCGGGGAGCTGTTTTTT. Residues: CASSQAPELGANTGELFF.

V usage is TRBV9 and J usage is TRBJ2-3; D is perhaps TRBD1 (6 bases). Trimming pared 0 bases from V and 3 bases from J, leaving 14 bases between. CDR1 is SGDLS, CDR2 YYNGEE, per germline. The CDR3 is 16 residues long. CDR3 DNA sequence: TGTGCCAGCAGCGTAGTGTGGGACGGGACAACAGATACGCAGTATTTT. It specifies CASSVVWDGTTDTQYF. Complete variable domain (other parts from reference TRBV9 and TRBJ2-3): DSGVTQTPKHLITATGQRVTLRCSPRSGDLSVYWYQQSLDQGLQFLIQYYNGEERAKGNILERFSAQQFPDLHSELNLSSLELGDSALYFCASSVVWDGTTDTQYFGPGTRLTVL.

This rearrangement joins TRBV4-2 to TRBJ2-7; TRBD1 aligns across 7 bases. The length of the CDR3 is 16 residues. Germline V lookup: CDR1 LGHNA, CDR2 YNFKEQ. With 0 bases clipped from V and 5 bases from J, the junction kept 10 bases outside the gene matches. The CDR3 DNA sequence: TGTGCCAGCAGCCAAGATACCAGACAGGGTATTAACGAGCAGTACTTC. It translates to CASSQDTRQGINEQYF.

V and J are TRBV5-8 and TRBJ2-3, with 13 bases that match TRBD2. Germline V lookup: CDR1 SGHTS, CDR2 YDEGEE. CDR3 length: 16 residues. Trimming cost V 4 bases and J 2 bases; bases outside gene matches: 4. In nucleotides, the CDR3 is TGTGCCAGCAGCCGTGGACTAGCGGGGGCCACAGATACGCAGTATTTT. This encodes CASSRGLAGATDTQYF. The full variable domain, in which reference TRBV5-8 and TRBJ2-3 provide the parts outside the CDR3, is EAGVTQSPTHLIKTRGQQATLRCSPISGHTSVYWYQQALGLGLQFLLWYDEGEERNRGNFPPRFSGRQFPNYSSELNVNALELEDSALYLCASSRGLAGATDTQYFGPGTRLTVL.

The genes are TRBV15 and TRBJ2-1; D ambiguous. The germline gives CDR1 LNHNV, CDR2 YYDKDF (reference sequence). The V end was cut by 0 bases, the J end by 6 bases, with 9 bases between. This CDR3 is 14 amino acids long. The CDR3 DNA sequence: TGTGCCACCAGCAGAGATAACGGACGCAATGAGCAGTTCTTC. Translated, it gives CATSRDNGRNEQFF.

The CDR3 nucleotides are TGTGCCAGCAGCCTAGCGGGAACGCTCTACGAGCAGTACTTC. Its protein is CASSLAGTLYEQYF. V and J are TRBV5-6 and TRBJ2-7; 9 bases match TRBD2. This CDR3 region has 14 residues. The V segment lost 4 bases and the J segment 3 bases; nucleotides outside the gene matches: 5. Germline V gives CDR1 SGHDT, CDR2 YYEEEE. Based on the CDR3 plus reference TRBV5-6 and TRBJ2-7, the full variable domain is DAGVTQSPTHLIKTRGQQVTLRCSPKSGHDTVSWYQQALGQGPQFIFQYYEEEERQRGNFPDRFSGHQFPNYSSELNVNALLLGDSALYLCASSLAGTLYEQYFGPGTRLTVT.

This clone has more than one count but fewer than ten. This chain joins TRBV6-5 and TRBJ1-1; D is undetermined. CDR3 length: 13 amino acids. CDR1 and CDR2 from the germline V gene are MNHEY and SVGAGI. Trimming removed 4 bases from V and 0 bases from J, with 6 bases in between. The CDR3 region is CASSSRMNTEAFF. In DNA form, the CDR3 reads TGTGCCAGCAGTTCCAGAATGAACACTGAAGCTTTCTTT.

The chain employs TRBV7-9 and TRBJ2-1; TRBD2 agrees at 7 bases. Looked up from germline, CDR1 is SEHNR and CDR2 is FQNEAQ (reference sequence). The trim removed 4 bases at V and 7 bases at J, leaving 10 bases unmatched. The CDR3 length is 15 residues. The CDR3 DNA reads TGTGCCAGCAGCTCTAACTCCCTACTAGCGAATGAGCAGTTCTTC. Translated, it gives CASSSNSLLANEQFF.

This clone was observed a handful of times. The chain combines TRBV5-1 with TRBJ2-3; TRBD1 might be the D (7 bases). V lost 0 bases and J 2 bases, leaving 16 bases between the germline ends. Germline lookup yields CDR1 SGHRS and CDR2 YFSETQ. The CDR3 is 17 amino acids. Written as DNA, the CDR3 is TGCGCCAGCAGCTTGGAGGCCGCGGGACAGCTCACAGATACGCAGTATTTT. Translating gives CASSLEAAGQLTDTQYF.

CDR3: CSGIGNEQFF. The DNA for the CDR3 is TGCAGTGGAATAGGAAATGAGCAGTTCTTC. V is TRBV20-1 and J is TRBJ2-1; D is ambiguous. The CDR3 spans 10 residues. Germline CDR1 and CDR2: DFQATT and SNEGSKA (reference sequence). V lost 7 bases and J 7 bases, leaving 8 bases between the germline ends.

The J gene is TRBJ2-3, the V gene TRBV2; possible D gene TRBD2, 6 bases. V was clipped by 4 bases and J by 8 bases, with 13 bases between them. The CDR3 loop spans 13 amino acids. Germline V lookup: CDR1 SNHLY, CDR2 FYNNEI. CDR3 coding DNA: TGTGCCAGCAGTGGGGGGGAGGAACGTACGCAGTATTTT. Protein: CASSGGEERTQYF.

The V and J genes are TRBV10-3 and TRBJ2-7; tentatively, D is TRBD2 (6 bases). Trimming removed 4 bases at V and 3 bases at J, with 10 bases between. Germline V gene sequence: CDR1 ENHRY, CDR2 SYGVKD. This CDR3 spans 13 amino acids. Here the CDR3 reads CAISGDSGYEQYF. The CDR3 nucleotides read TGTGCCATCAGTGGCGATAGCGGCTACGAGCAGTACTTC.

The chain employs TRBV4-3 and TRBJ2-5; possible D gene TRBD1, 8 bases. The CDR3 extends over 15 amino acids. Trimming left V 4 bases short and J 5 bases short, with 17 bases between. The germline gives CDR1 LGHNA, CDR2 YSLEER. CDR3 in amino acids: CASSLAGQGGETQYF. In DNA, the CDR3 is TGCGCCAGCAGCCTCGCAGGACAGGGAGGGGAGACCCAGTACTTC.

The chain has TRBV28 and TRBJ2-4; 11 bases are shared with TRBD1. V dropped 7 bases and J dropped 8; count of bases not matched to a gene: 7. CDR1 is MDHEN, CDR2 SYDVKM, per germline. The CDR3 length is 14 residues. The CDR3 sequence: CASNGPGQGDIQYF. The CDR3 region has the DNA TGTGCCAGCAATGGGCCGGGACAGGGGGACATTCAGTACTTC.

The V call is TRBV11-2, the J call TRBJ2-3, with 12 bases identical to TRBD2. This CDR3 has 17 amino acids. The J segment lost 2 bases and the V segment lost 7 bases, leaving 10 bases of the junction unmatched. Germline V gene data show CDR1 as SGHAT and CDR2 as FQNNGV. The CDR3 region is CASNLEGLAGSTDTQYF. The CDR3 region has the DNA TGTGCCAGCAACCTCGAAGGACTAGCGGGGTCCACAGATACGCAGTATTTT.

The V call is TRBV12-5, the J call TRBJ2-2, with 9 positions matching TRBD1. V was clipped by 5 bases and J by 3 bases; unmatched bases: 7. From germline, CDR1 is LGHNT and CDR2 FRNRAP. The CDR3 contains 16 residues. The CDR3 loop is CASGPLTGGYTGELFF. The CDR3 DNA reads TGTGCTAGTGGTCCACTGACAGGGGGGTACACCGGGGAGCTGTTTTTT.

This clone has only a few counts. DNA for the CDR3: TGTGCCAGCGTGGGGAGAGGGGGACCCTACAATGAGCAGTTCTTC. The encoded protein is CASVGRGGPYNEQFF. V is TRBV2 and J is TRBJ2-1; possibly TRBD1 for D (6 bases). The CDR3 runs to 15 residues. Germline V gives CDR1 SNHLY, CDR2 FYNNEI. Trimming took off 8 bases at V and 2 bases at J, with 16 bases between the two ends.

The DNA for the CDR3 is TGTGCCAGTAGCCTAGCGGGAGGCCTCGCTGGGGAGACCCAGTACTTC. It yields the protein CASSLAGGLAGETQYF. This chain connects TRBV19 to TRBJ2-5, with TRBD2 identical over 11 bases. The CDR3 has 16 amino acids. V lost 6 bases, J lost 5 bases, and 11 bases stayed unmatched. Germline CDR1 reads LNHDA; CDR2 reads SQIVND (reference sequence).

This sequence joins TRBV5-1 and TRBJ1-4; the D is unclear. CDR3 length: 14 amino acids. With 4 bases removed from V and 4 bases from J, the gap between germline ends came to 11 bases. Germline V lookup: CDR1 SGHRS, CDR2 YFSETQ. The CDR3 DNA follows: TGCGCCAGCAGCCCGAGGGAAATTAATGAAAAACTGTTTTTT. Protein sequence: CASSPREINEKLFF.

The gene calls are TRBV6-1 and TRBJ1-5; no definite D call. Germline CDR1 MNHNS, CDR2 SASEGT. Trimming shortened V by 3 bases and J by 6 bases, and 15 bases separated the two germline ends. The CDR3 sequence is 15 residues long. The CDR3 reads CASSEGWEAGQPQHF. Here the CDR3 DNA reads TGTGCCAGCAGTGAGGGCTGGGAAGCGGGTCAGCCCCAGCATTTT.

V gene TRBV6-5 combines with J gene TRBJ2-1; 7 nucleotides line up with TRBD1. The length of the CDR3 is 14 residues. Germline V lookup: CDR1 MNHEY, CDR2 SVGAGI. The V segment lost 2 bases and the J segment 9 bases; nucleotides outside the gene matches: 7. CDR3 protein: CASSYTDRESEQFF. The CDR3 DNA reads as TGTGCCAGCAGTTACACCGACAGGGAGAGTGAGCAGTTCTTC.